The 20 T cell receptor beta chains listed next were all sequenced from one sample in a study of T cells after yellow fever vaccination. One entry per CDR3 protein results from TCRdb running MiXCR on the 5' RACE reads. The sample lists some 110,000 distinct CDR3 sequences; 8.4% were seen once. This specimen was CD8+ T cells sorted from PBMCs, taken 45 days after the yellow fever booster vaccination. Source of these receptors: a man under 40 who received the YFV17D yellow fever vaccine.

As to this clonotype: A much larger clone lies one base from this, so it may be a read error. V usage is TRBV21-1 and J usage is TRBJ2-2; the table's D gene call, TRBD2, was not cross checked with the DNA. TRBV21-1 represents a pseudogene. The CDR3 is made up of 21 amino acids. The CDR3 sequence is CASSKAGVEGLKLSNTGELFF. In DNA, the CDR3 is TGTGCCAGCAGCAAAGCCGGAGTTGAAGGACTGAAACTTTCGAACACCGGGGAGCTGTTTTTT.

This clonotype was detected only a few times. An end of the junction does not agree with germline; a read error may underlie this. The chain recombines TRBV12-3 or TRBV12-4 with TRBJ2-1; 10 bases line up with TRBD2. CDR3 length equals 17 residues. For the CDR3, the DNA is TGTGCCTGCAGTTACCCACTAGCGGGGAATCCCTACAATGAGCAGTTCTTC. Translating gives CACSYPLAGNPYNEQFF.

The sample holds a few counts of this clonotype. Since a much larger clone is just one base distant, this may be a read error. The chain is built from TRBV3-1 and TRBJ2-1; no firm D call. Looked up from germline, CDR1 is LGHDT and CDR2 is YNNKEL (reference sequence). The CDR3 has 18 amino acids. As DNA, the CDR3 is TGTGCCAGCATCCAAGAGAAACCGAGGTACAGCTCCTACAATGAGCAGTTCTTC. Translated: CASIQEKPRYSSYNEQFF.

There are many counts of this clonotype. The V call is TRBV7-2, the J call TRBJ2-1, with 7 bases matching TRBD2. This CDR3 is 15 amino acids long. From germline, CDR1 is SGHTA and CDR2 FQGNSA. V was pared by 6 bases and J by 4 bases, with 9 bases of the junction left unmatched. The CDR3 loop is CASRTGTTGYNEQFF. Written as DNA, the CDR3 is TGTGCCAGCAGGACTGGGACTACGGGGTACAATGAGCAGTTCTTC.

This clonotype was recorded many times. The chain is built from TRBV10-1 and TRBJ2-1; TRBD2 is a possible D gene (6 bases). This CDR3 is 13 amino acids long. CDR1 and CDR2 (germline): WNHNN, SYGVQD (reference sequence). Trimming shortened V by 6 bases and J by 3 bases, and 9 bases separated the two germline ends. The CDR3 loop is CASSPGSYNEQFF. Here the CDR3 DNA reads TGCGCCAGCAGCCCCGGGAGCTACAATGAGCAGTTCTTC.

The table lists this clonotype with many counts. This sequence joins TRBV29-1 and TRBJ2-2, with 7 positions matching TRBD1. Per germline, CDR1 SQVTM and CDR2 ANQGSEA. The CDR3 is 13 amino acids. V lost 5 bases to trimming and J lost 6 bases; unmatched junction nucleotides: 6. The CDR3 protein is CSVITGAAGELFF. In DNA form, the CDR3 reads TGCAGCGTTATTACAGGGGCGGCCGGGGAGCTGTTTTTT.

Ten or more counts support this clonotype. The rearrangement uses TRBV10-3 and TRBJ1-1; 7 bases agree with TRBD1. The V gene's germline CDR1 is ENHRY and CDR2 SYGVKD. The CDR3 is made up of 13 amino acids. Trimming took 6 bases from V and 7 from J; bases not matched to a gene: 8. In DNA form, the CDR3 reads TGTGCCATCAGCGAAACGGGACAGCTTGAAGCTTTCTTT. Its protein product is CAISETGQLEAFF.

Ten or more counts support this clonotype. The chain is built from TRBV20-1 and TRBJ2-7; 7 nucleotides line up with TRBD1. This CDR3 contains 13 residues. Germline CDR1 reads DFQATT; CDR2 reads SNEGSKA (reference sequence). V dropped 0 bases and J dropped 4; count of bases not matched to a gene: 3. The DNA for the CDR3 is TGCAGTGCTAGAGAAGGACAGGCTTACGAGCAGTACTTC. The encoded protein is CSAREGQAYEQYF.

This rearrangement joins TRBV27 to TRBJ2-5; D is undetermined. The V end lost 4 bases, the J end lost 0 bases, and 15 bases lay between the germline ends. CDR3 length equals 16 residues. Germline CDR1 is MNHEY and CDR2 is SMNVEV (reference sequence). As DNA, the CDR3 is TGTGCCAGCAGTTATAGATATTCAACGTACCAAGAGACCCAGTACTTC. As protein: CASSYRYSTYQETQYF.

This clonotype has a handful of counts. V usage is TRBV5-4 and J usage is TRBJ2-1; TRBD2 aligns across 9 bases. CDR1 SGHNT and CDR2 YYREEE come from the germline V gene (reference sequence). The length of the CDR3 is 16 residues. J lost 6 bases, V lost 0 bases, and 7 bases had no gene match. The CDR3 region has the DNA TGTGCCAGCAGCTTGGATTTAGCGGGAGTTTCCAATGAGCAGTTCTTC. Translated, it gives CASSLDLAGVSNEQFF.

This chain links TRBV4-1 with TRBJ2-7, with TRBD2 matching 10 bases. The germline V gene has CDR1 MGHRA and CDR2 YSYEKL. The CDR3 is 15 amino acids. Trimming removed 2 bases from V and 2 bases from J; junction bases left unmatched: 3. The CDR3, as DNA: TGCGCCAGCAGCCAAACTAGCGGGATCCCCTACGAGCAGTACTTC. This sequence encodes CASSQTSGIPYEQYF.

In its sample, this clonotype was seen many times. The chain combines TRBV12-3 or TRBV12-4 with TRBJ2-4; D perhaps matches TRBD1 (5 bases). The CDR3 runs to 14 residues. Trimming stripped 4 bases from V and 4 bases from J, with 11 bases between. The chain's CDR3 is CASSYRQTKNIQYF. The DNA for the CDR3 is TGTGCCAGCAGTTATCGACAGACAAAAAACATTCAGTACTTC.

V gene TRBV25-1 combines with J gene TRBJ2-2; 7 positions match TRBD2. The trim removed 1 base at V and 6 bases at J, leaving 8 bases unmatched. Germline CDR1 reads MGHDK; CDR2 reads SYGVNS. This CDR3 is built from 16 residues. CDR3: CASSEWAGVEPGELFF. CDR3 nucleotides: TGTGCCAGCAGTGAATGGGCGGGAGTGGAGCCCGGGGAGCTGTTTTTT.

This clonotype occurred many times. In DNA, the CDR3 is TGCGCCAGCAGCCCTGGAATTGTTGGGGCCTACAATGAGCAGTTCTTC. Residues: CASSPGIVGAYNEQFF. The rearrangement links TRBV4-3 to TRBJ2-1, with no clear D. CDR1 is LGHNA, CDR2 YSLEER, per germline. This CDR3 is built from 16 residues. V was pared by 4 bases and J by 2 bases, with 15 bases between.

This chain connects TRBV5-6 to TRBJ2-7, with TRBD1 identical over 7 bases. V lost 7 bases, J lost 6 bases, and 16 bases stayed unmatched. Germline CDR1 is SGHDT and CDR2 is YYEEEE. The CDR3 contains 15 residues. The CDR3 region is CASLYYRQGSGEQYF. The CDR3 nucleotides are TGTGCCAGCCTTTATTACCGACAGGGCTCGGGCGAGCAGTACTTC.

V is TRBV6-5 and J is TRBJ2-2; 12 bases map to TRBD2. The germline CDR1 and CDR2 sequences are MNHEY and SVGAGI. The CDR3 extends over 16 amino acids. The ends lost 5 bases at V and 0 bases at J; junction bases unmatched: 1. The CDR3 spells CASSPSGRANTGELFF. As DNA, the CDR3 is TGTGCCAGCAGTCCTAGCGGGAGGGCGAACACCGGGGAGCTGTTTTTT.

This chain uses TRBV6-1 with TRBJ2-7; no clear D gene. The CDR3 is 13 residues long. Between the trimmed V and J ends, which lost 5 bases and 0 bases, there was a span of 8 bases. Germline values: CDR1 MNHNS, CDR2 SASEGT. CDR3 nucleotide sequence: TGTGCCAGCAGTCAAGGATTCTCCTACGAGCAGTACTTC. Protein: CASSQGFSYEQYF.

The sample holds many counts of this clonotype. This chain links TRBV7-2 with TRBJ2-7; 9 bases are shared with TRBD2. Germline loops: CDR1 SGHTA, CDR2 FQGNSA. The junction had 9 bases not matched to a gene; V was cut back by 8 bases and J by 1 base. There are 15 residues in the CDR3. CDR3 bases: TGTGCCAGCGTGACCAGTAGCGGGAGTTCCTACGAGCAGTACTTC. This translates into CASVTSSGSSYEQYF.

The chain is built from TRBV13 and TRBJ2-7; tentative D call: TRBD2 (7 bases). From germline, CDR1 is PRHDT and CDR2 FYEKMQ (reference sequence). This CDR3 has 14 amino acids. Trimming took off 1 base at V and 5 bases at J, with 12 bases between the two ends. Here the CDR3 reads CASSLVGGADEQYF. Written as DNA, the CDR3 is TGTGCCAGCAGCTTAGTGGGGGGGGCAGACGAGCAGTACTTC.

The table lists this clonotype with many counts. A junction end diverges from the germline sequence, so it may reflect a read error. CDR3 region: CASSSVIAGVLQKTQYF. Here the CDR3 DNA reads TGCGCCAGCAGTTCCGTGATAGCGGGAGTCCTCCAAAAGACCCAGTACTTC. The J gene is TRBJ2-5, the V gene TRBV10-2, with 9 bases that match TRBD2. The CDR3 extends over 17 amino acids. The germline gives CDR1 WSHSY, CDR2 SAAADI.